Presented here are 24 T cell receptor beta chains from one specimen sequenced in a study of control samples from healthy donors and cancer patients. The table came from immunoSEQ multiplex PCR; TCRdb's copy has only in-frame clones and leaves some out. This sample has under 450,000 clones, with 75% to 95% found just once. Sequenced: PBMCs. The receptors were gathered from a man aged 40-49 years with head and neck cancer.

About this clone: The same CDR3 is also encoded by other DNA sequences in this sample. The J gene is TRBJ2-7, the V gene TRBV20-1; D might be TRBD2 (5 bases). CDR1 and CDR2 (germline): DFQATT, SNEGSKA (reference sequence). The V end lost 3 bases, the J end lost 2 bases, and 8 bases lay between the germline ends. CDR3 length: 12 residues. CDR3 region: CSASSGTYEQYF. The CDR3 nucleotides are TGCAGTGCTAGTTCGGGGACCTACGAGCAGTACTTC.

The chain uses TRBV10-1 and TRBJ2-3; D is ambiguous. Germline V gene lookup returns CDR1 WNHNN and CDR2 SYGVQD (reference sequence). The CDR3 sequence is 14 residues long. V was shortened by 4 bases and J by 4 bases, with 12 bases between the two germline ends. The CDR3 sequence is CASSVSSAPDTQYF. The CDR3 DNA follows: TGCGCCAGCAGTGTTTCCAGTGCCCCAGATACGCAGTATTTT.

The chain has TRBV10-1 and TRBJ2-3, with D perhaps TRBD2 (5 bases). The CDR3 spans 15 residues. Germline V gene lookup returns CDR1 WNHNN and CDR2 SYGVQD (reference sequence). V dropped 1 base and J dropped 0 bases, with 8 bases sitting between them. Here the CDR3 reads CASSEFRTSTDTQYF. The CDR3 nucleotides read TGCGCCAGCAGTGAGTTCCGGACTAGCACAGATACGCAGTATTTT.

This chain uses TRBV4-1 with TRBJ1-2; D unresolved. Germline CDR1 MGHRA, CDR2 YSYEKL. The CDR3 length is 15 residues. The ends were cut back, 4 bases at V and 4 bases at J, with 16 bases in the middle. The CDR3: CASSPRTAVAYGYTF. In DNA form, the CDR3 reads TGCGCCAGCAGCCCCAGGACTGCGGTAGCCTATGGCTACACCTTC.

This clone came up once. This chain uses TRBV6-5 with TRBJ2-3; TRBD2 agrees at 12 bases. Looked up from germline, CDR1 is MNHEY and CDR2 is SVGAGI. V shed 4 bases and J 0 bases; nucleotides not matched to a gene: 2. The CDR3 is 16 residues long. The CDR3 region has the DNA TGTGCCAGCAGTTTGGGGACTAGCGGGAGCACAGATACGCAGTATTTT. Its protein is CASSLGTSGSTDTQYF.

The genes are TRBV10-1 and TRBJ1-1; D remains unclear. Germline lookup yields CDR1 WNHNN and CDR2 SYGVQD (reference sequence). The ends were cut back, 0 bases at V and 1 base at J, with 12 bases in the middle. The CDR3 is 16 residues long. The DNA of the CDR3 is TGCGCCAGCAGTGAGTCCGGCAGACTGGGGAACACTGAAGCTTTCTTT. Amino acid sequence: CASSESGRLGNTEAFF.

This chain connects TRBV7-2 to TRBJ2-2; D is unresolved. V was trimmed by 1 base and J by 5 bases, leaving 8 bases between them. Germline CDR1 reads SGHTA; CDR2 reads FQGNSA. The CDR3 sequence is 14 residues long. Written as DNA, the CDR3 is TGTGCCAGCAGCTTAGTCCTGGGGACCGGGGAGCTGTTTTTT. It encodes CASSLVLGTGELFF.

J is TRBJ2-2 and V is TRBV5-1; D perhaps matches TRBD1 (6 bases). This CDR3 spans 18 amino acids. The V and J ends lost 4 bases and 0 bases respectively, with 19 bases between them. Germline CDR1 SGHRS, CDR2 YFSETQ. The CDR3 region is CASSPTLRQASNTGELFF. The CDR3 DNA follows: TGCGCCAGCAGCCCCACCCTAAGACAGGCCTCGAACACCGGGGAGCTGTTTTTT.

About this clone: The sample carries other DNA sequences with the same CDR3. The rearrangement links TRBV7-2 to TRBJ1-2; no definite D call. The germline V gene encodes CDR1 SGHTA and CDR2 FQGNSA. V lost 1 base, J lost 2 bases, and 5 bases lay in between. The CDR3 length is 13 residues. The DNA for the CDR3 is TGTGCCAGCAGCTTAGGTCGGAACTATGGCTACACCTTC. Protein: CASSLGRNYGYTF.

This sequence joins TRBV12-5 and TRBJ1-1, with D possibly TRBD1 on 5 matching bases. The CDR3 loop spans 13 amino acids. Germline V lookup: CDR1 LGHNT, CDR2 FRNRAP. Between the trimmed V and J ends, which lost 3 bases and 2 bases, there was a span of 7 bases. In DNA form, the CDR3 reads TGTGCTAGTGGTTTCGGACAAAACACTGAAGCTTTCTTT. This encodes CASGFGQNTEAFF. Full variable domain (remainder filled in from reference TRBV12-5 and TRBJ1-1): DARVTQTPRHKVTEMGQEVTMRCQPILGHNTVFWYRQTMMQGLELLAYFRNRAPLDDSGMPKDRFSAEMPDATLATLKIQPSEPRDSAVYFCASGFGQNTEAFFGQGTRLTVV.

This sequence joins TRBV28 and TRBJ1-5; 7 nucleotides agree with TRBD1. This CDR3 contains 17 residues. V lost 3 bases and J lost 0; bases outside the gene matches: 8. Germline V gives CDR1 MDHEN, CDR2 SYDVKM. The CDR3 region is CASSLARGVNSNQPQHF. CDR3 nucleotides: TGTGCCAGCAGTTTGGCCAGGGGGGTTAATAGCAATCAGCCCCAGCATTTT.

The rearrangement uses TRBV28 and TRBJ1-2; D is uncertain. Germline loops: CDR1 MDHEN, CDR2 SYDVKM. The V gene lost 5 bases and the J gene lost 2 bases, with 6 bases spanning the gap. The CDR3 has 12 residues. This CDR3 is CASSDLNYGYTF. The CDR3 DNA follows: TGTGCCAGCAGTGACCTAAACTATGGCTACACCTTC.

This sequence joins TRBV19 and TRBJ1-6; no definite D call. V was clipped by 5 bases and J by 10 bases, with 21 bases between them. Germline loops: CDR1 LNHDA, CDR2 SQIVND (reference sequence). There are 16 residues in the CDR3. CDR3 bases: TGTGCCAGTAGTGGGCGGCGGGCTCAACGAGGCTCACCCCTCCACTTT. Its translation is CASSGRRAQRGSPLHF. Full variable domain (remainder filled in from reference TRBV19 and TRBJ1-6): DGGITQSPKYLFRKEGQNVTLSCEQNLNHDAMYWYRQDPGQGLRLIYYSQIVNDFQKGDIAEGYSVSREKKESFPLTVTSAQKNPTAFYLCASSGRRAQRGSPLHFGNGTRLTVT.

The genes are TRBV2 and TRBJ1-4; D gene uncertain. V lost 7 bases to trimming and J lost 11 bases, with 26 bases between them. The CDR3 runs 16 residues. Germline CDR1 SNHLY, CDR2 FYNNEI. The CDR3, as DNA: TGTGCCAGCATCGCCGGTGTGGGATTATATGAGGAGAAACTGTTTTTT. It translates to CASIAGVGLYEEKLFF.

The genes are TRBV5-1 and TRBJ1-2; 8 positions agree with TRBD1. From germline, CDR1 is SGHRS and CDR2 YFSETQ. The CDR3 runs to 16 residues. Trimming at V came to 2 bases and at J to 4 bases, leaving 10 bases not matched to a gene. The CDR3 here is CASSLFRTGRPYGYTF. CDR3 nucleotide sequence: TGCGCCAGCAGCTTATTTAGGACAGGGAGACCCTATGGCTACACCTTC.

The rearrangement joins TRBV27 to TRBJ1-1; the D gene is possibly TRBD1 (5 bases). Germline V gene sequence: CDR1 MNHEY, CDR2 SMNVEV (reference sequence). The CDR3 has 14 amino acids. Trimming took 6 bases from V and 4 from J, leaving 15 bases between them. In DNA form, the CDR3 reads TGTGCCAGCAGCCGGGACCCTCCAGGCACTGAAGCTTTCTTT. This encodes CASSRDPPGTEAFF.

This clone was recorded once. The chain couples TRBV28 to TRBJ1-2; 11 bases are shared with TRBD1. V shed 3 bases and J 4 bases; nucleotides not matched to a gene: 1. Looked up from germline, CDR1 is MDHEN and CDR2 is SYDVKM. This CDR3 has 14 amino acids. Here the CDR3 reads CASSFGTGGYGYTF. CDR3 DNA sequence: TGTGCCAGCAGTTTTGGGACAGGGGGCTATGGCTACACCTTC.

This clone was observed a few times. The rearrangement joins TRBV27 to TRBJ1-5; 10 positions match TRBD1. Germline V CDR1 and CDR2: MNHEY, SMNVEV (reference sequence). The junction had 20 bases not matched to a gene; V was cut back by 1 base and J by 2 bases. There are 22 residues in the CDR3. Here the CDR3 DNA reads TGTGCCAGCAGTTTATTTGGTTCAGGGTTTGGGACAGGGGATCGCGGCAATCAGCCCCAGCATTTT. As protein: CASSLFGSGFGTGDRGNQPQHF.

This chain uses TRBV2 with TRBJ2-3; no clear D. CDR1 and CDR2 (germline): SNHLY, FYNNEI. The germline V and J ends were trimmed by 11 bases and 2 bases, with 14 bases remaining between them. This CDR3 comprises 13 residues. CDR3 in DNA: TGTGCCTCCCTAAGTGAATTCACAGATACGCAGTATTTT. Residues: CASLSEFTDTQYF.

CDR3 loop: CASSQPGLFYTF. The DNA of the CDR3 is TGTGCCAGCAGCCAACCGGGACTCTTCTACACCTTC. This chain links TRBV3-1 (or the pseudogene TRBV3-2) with TRBJ1-2; possibly TRBD1 for D (5 bases). The germline gives CDR1 LGHDT, CDR2 YNNKEL (reference sequence). The CDR3 has 12 residues. Trimming stripped 2 bases from V and 10 bases from J, with 11 bases between.

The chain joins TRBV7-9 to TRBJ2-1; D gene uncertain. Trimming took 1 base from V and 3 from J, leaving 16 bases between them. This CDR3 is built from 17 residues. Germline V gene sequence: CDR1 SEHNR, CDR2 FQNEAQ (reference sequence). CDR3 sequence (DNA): TGTGCCAGCAGCTTAGTTGGCGTTCAAGGCCTCTACAATGAGCAGTTCTTC. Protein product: CASSLVGVQGLYNEQFF.

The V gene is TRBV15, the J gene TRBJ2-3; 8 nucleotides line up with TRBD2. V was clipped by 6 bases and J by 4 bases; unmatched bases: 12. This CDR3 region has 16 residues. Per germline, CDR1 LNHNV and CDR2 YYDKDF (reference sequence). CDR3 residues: CATSTGGGLSADTQYF. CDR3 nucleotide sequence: TGTGCCACCAGTACCGGCGGGGGGCTGTCGGCAGATACGCAGTATTTT.

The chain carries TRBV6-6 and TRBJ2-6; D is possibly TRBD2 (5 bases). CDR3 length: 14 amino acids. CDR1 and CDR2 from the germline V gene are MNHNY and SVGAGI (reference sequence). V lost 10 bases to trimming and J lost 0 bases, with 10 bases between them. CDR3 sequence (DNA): TGTGCCACTCACGGACTCTCTGGGGCCAACGTCCTGACTTTC. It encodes CATHGLSGANVLTF.

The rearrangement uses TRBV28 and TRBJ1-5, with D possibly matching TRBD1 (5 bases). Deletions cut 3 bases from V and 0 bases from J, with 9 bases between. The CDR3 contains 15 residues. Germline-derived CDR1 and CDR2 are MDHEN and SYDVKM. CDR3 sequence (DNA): TGTGCCAGCAGTTTCTTGGGGGGTAGCAATCAGCCCCAGCATTTT. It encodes CASSFLGGSNQPQHF.